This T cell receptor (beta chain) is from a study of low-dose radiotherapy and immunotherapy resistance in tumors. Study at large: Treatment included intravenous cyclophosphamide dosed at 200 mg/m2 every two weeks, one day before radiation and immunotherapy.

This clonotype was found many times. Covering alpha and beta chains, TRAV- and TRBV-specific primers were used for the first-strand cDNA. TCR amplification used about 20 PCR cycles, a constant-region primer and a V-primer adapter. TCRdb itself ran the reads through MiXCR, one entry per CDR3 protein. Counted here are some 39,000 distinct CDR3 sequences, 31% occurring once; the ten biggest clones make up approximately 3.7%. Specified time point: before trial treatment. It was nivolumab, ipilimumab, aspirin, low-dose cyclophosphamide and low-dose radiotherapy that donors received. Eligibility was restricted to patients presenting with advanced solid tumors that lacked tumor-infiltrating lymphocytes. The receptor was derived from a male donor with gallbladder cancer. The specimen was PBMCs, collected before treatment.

The CDR3 loop reads CASRTTGPNTEAFF. In DNA form, the CDR3 reads TGTGCCAGCAGAACCACTGGCCCGAACACTGAAGCTTTCTTT. The chain has TRBV12-3 or TRBV12-4 and TRBJ1-1, with D unclear. The CDR3 spans 14 residues. The V gene lost 6 bases and the J gene lost 1 base, with 12 bases spanning the gap.